A selection of T cell receptor beta chains follows, all from one sample in a study of cytomegalovirus exposure and HLA in healthy donors. The data were produced by immunoSEQ multiplex PCR, yet TCRdb's version contains in-frame clones alone and is incomplete. This table has 160,000 or so clones, just under 80% appearing once. The sequencing input was PBMCs. The receptors stem from a man aged 25-45 years in good health and CMV-seronegative. CDR3s leave out the opening cysteine and the closing phenylalanine or tryptophan. A row's size may be missing; if present it is once, few, many or a size class.

TRBV9,NA,TRBJ2-7,ASSVGGSEYEQY
TRBV5-6,NA,TRBJ2-2,ASSHDRLETTGELF
TRBV7-6,NA,TRBJ2-2,ASSFFTRGRYTGELF
TRBV4-1,NA,TRBJ2-1,ASSQSGWENGYNEQF
TRBV5-1,NA,TRBJ1-1,ASSRSGVGTEAF
TRBV28,NA,TRBJ2-5,ASNRDRVGETQY
TRBV14,NA,TRBJ2-7,ASSQDHFYEQY
TRBV28,once,TRBJ1-6,ASSSGGQHSYNSPLH
TRBV14,NA,TRBJ1-2,ASSQFRTGSNYGYT
TRBV30,NA,TRBJ2-6,AWSPIFSGANVLT
TRBV7-9,NA,TRBJ1-5,ASSPGVSNQPQH
TRBV28,NA,TRBJ2-3,ASSLAGANTDTQY
TRBV25-1,once,TRBJ2-7,ASSDWQGLGEQY
TRBV4-3,NA,TRBJ2-7,ASSQGTSGRTYEQY
TRBV9,NA,TRBJ2-1,ASSVGQGRPPYNEQF
TRBV5-4,NA,TRBJ2-4,ASSLDYSRNIQY
TRBV29-1,NA,TRBJ1-1,SVEATVLNTEAF
TRBV15,few,TRBJ2-7,ATSHRPTGTGNEQY
TRBV7-9,NA,TRBJ2-1,AGRQGNEQF
TRBV7-6,NA,TRBJ2-2,ASSPSGTGELF
TRBV5-6,NA,TRBJ1-2,ASSWDRVHGYT
TRBV29-1,NA,TRBJ2-1,SVVPSATNEQF
TRBV5-6,NA,TRBJ2-5,ASSYPSGETQY
TRBV5-6,NA,TRBJ1-1,ATPDRGPTEAF
TRBV2,NA,TRBJ1-4,ASTRDRTNEKLF
TRBV6-5,once,TRBJ2-3,ASSCSREYADTQY
TRBV5-5,NA,TRBJ1-2,ASSSVDRVNYGYT
TRBV5-1,once,TRBJ2-7,ASSLESSVPYEQY